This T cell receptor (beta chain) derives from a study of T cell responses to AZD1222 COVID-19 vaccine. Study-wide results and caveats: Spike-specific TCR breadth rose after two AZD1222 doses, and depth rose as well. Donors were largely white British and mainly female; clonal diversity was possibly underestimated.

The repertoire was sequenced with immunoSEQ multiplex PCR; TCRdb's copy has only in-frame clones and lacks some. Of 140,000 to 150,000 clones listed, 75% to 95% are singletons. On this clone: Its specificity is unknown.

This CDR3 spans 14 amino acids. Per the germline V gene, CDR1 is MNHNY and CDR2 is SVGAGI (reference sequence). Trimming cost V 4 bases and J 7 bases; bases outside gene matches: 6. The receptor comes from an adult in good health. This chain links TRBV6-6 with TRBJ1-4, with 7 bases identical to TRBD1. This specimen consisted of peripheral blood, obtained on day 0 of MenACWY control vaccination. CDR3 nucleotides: TGTGCCAGCAGTTCTCCGGGACAGCGTGAAAAACTGTTTTTT. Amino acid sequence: CASSSPGQREKLFF.